This passage covers 23 T cell receptor beta chains from one sample sequenced in a study of blood T cells in healthy people across ages. Combining a sample-barcoded 5' primer with a J-beta primer mix, a second PCR ran for about 7 to 11 cycles. One entry per CDR3 protein, called by TCRdb with MiXCR from the 5' RACE reads. The sample has 900,000 to 950,000 distinct CDR3 sequences, 25% to 30% seen once; the top ten hold roughly 10%. This sample was shared with a second study, whose subject was T cells of mothers and their children.

Sequenced: blood. Receptors originate from a middle-aged woman in good health.

V gene TRBV7-2 combines with J gene TRBJ2-5, with D possibly matching TRBD1 (5 bases). The J call is uncertain, as TRBJ2-7 better fits the DNA end. The CDR3 consists of 13 residues. Germline assignment: CDR1 SGHTA and CDR2 FQGNSA. The CDR3 sequence is CASSLFQGYEQYF. The CDR3 DNA is TGTGCCAGCAGCTTATTCCAGGGATACGAGCAGTACTTC.

This chain connects TRBV28 to TRBJ1-1; D perhaps matches TRBD1 (5 bases). V dropped 1 base and J dropped 8 bases, with 20 bases sitting between them. This CDR3 contains 16 residues. Germline V lookup: CDR1 MDHEN, CDR2 SYDVKM. This CDR3 is CASSLFHGGDPEEAFF. Here the CDR3 DNA reads TGTGCCAGCAGTTTATTCCACGGAGGGGATCCCGAGGAAGCTTTCTTT.

Concerning this clonotype: A much larger clone is a single base away; this may be a read error. V usage is TRBV28 and J usage is TRBJ2-1, with D hard to call. The CDR3 extends over 14 amino acids. Germline lookup yields CDR1 MDHEN and CDR2 SYDVKM. CDR3 in amino acids: CAGSLGIYYNEQFF. The CDR3 bases are TGTGCCGGCAGTTTAGGGATTTACTACAATGAGCAGTTCTTC.

This clonotype was recorded at least ten times. This chain connects TRBV12-5 to TRBJ2-1; 11 bases agree with TRBD2. The CDR3 extends over 18 amino acids. The junction had 5 bases not matched to a gene; V was cut back by 0 bases and J by 1 base. In germline, CDR1 is LGHNT, CDR2 FRNRAP. The CDR3 loop reads CASGLVLAGEGSYNEQFF. CDR3 DNA: TGTGCTAGTGGTTTGGTACTAGCGGGGGAGGGTTCCTACAATGAGCAGTTCTTC.

The chain uses TRBV29-1 and TRBJ2-1; 7 nucleotides line up with TRBD2. V lost 2 bases and J lost 2; bases outside the gene matches: 6. This CDR3 is 15 amino acids long. CDR1 is SQVTM, CDR2 ANQGSEA, per germline. The CDR3 is CSVETWEGPYNEQFF. The CDR3 bases are TGCAGCGTTGAAACGTGGGAGGGTCCCTACAATGAGCAGTTCTTC.

This clonotype came up many times. The chain is built from TRBV6-5 and TRBJ2-5; 10 bases match TRBD2. CDR1 is MNHEY, CDR2 SVGAGI, per germline. The CDR3 is 14 amino acids. Trimming cost V 6 bases and J 4 bases; bases outside gene matches: 5. CDR3 in amino acids: CASSQRGGGETQYF. CDR3 bases: TGTGCCAGCAGCCAGCGGGGGGGGGGAGAGACCCAGTACTTC.

The chain has TRBV6-6 and TRBJ2-1, with 10 bases identical to TRBD1. The germline CDR1 and CDR2 sequences are MNHNY and SVGAGI (reference sequence). CDR3 size: 14 residues. J lost 8 bases, V lost 2 bases, and 3 bases had no gene match. The CDR3: CASSYETGGDEQFF. DNA for the CDR3: TGTGCCAGCAGTTACGAGACAGGGGGCGATGAGCAGTTCTTC.

This clonotype was recorded many times. J is TRBJ2-7 and V is TRBV29-1; a possible D gene is TRBD2 (6 bases). The germline V and J ends were trimmed by 2 bases and 2 bases, with 13 bases remaining between them. CDR1 is SQVTM and CDR2 is ANQGSEA in the germline V gene. The CDR3 consists of 14 residues. In DNA, the CDR3 is TGCAGCGTTGAACTCCCGGAGGGACCCTACGAGCAGTACTTC. The encoded protein is CSVELPEGPYEQYF.

With respect to this clonotype: The junction departs from the called germline gene at one end, perhaps through a read error. The gene calls are TRBV20-1 and TRBJ2-7; D might be TRBD1 (6 bases). This CDR3 has 14 residues. Germline-derived CDR1 and CDR2 are DFQATT and SNEGSKA (reference sequence). The CDR3 spells CSAGDMGRGYEQYF. CDR3 in DNA: TGCAGTGCTGGAGATATGGGCAGGGGCTACGAGCAGTACTTC.

This clonotype has ten or more counts. The J gene is TRBJ1-2, the V gene TRBV9, with D perhaps TRBD1 (6 bases). Trimming stripped 4 bases from V and 6 bases from J, with 16 bases between. Germline CDR1 SGDLS, CDR2 YYNGEE. The CDR3 covers 14 residues. The CDR3 loop is CASSSGRGADGYTF. CDR3 DNA: TGTGCCAGCAGCTCAGGGAGGGGGGCGGATGGCTACACCTTC.

This chain links TRBV5-5 with TRBJ2-1, with 9 positions matching TRBD2. V dropped 0 bases and J dropped 7; count of bases not matched to a gene: 8. The CDR3 spans 16 residues. CDR1 is SGHKS, CDR2 YYEKEE, per germline (reference sequence). The CDR3 loop is CASSLAAAGGLNEQFF. CDR3 in DNA: TGTGCCAGCAGCTTGGCCGCGGCGGGGGGGCTTAATGAGCAGTTCTTC.

Many counts were recorded for this clonotype. The gene calls are TRBV5-1 and TRBJ1-2; 11 bases are a match to TRBD1. Germline values: CDR1 SGHRS, CDR2 YFSETQ. The V segment lost 3 bases and the J segment 5 bases; nucleotides outside the gene matches: 6. The CDR3 extends over 15 amino acids. This CDR3 reads CASSSGGTGGYGYTF. CDR3 nucleotides: TGCGCCAGCAGCTCCGGTGGGACAGGGGGTTATGGCTACACCTTC.

As regards this clonotype: This may be a read error, as it is one base from a much larger clone. V is TRBV13 and J is TRBJ1-2; D gene ambiguous. Looked up from germline, CDR1 is PRHDT and CDR2 is FYEKMQ (reference sequence). The CDR3 is 12 amino acids. Written as DNA, the CDR3 is TGTACCAGCAGCGGACCCGGGTCTGGCTACACCTTC. Translation gives CTSSGPGSGYTF.

The chain couples TRBV7-2 to TRBJ2-3; a possible D gene is TRBD2 (6 bases). Germline CDR1 is SGHTA and CDR2 is FQGNSA. The V and J ends lost 4 bases and 8 bases respectively, with 10 bases between them. This CDR3 is built from 12 residues. DNA for the CDR3: TGTGCCAGCAGCTGGGTCGGGGGTACGCAGTATTTT. Translation: CASSWVGGTQYF.

About this clonotype: This may stem from a read error, because a much larger clone lies one nucleotide away. This chain connects TRBV5-5 to TRBJ2-7, with TRBD1 identical over 8 bases. The CDR3 is made up of 15 amino acids. The V gene's germline CDR1 is SGHKS and CDR2 YYEKEE (reference sequence). The trim removed 0 bases at V and 5 bases at J, leaving 7 bases unmatched. This CDR3 reads CASSLDPGGVHEQYF. The CDR3 coding sequence is TGTGCCAGCAGCTTGGACCCAGGGGGCGTCCACGAGCAGTACTTC.

This clonotype has ten or more counts. The J gene is TRBJ2-3, the V gene TRBV7-9; 11 bases map to TRBD2. Germline V gene lookup returns CDR1 SEHNR and CDR2 FQNEAQ (reference sequence). This CDR3 region has 18 residues. Losses at the gene ends were 2 bases for V and 2 bases for J; bases not matched to a gene: 9. The CDR3 sequence: CASSLQLAGAYNTDTQYF. Here the CDR3 DNA reads TGTGCCAGCAGCTTACAACTAGCGGGGGCTTATAACACAGATACGCAGTATTTT.

The V call is TRBV4-3, the J call TRBJ2-3; possible D gene TRBD2, 7 bases. The germline CDR1 and CDR2 sequences are LGHNA and YSLEER. CDR3 length equals 17 residues. Trimming pared 2 bases from V and 5 bases from J, leaving 20 bases between. As DNA, the CDR3 is TGCGCCAGCAGCCAACCACCCCTGGGGGGGGGCCTAGATACGCAGTATTTT. Translating it yields CASSQPPLGGGLDTQYF.

This clonotype was seen repeatedly, ten times or more. CDR3 protein: CASSLLTRGTGSLEQYF. The CDR3 bases are TGTGCCAGCAGCTTATTGACCCGGGGGACAGGGTCTCTCGAGCAGTACTTC. The chain employs TRBV7-2 and TRBJ2-7; 9 bases are a match to TRBD1. Germline CDR1 is SGHTA and CDR2 is FQGNSA. The length of the CDR3 is 17 residues. J lost 6 bases, V lost 2 bases, and 14 bases had no gene match.

V is TRBV7-9 and J is TRBJ2-1; tentative D call: TRBD2 (5 bases). The V end was cut by 5 bases, the J end by 5 bases, with 16 bases between. The CDR3 contains 15 residues. Germline V gene lookup returns CDR1 SEHNR and CDR2 FQNEAQ (reference sequence). The CDR3 loop reads CASSPLVFIHNEQFF. The CDR3 nucleotides read TGTGCCAGCAGCCCACTAGTCTTCATTCACAATGAGCAGTTCTTC.

This clonotype has ten or more counts. This sequence joins TRBV13 and TRBJ1-6; a possible D gene is TRBD1 (5 bases). Looked up from germline, CDR1 is PRHDT and CDR2 is FYEKMQ (reference sequence). This CDR3 spans 15 amino acids. Deletions cut 9 bases from V and 4 bases from J, with 16 bases between. CDR3 protein: CARGAVTHYNSPLHF. The CDR3 region has the DNA TGTGCCAGAGGGGCCGTTACACATTATAATTCACCCCTCCACTTT.

This clonotype has at least ten counts. This chain links TRBV7-8 with TRBJ2-7; 8 bases align to TRBD1. CDR1 SGHVS and CDR2 FQNEAQ come from the germline V gene. Trimming at V came to 6 bases and at J to 0 bases, leaving 7 bases not matched to a gene. The CDR3 loop spans 15 amino acids. CDR3: CASRYGQGPSYEQYF. The CDR3, as DNA: TGTGCCAGCAGGTACGGACAGGGACCCTCCTACGAGCAGTACTTC.

The chain employs TRBV2 and TRBJ1-2; no clear D. V dropped 3 bases and J dropped 0 bases, with 8 bases sitting between them. CDR3 length: 14 residues. CDR1 and CDR2 from the germline V gene are SNHLY and FYNNEI. The CDR3 sequence is CASSERQTNYGYTF. The CDR3 nucleotides are TGTGCCAGCAGTGAGCGGCAGACTAACTATGGCTACACCTTC. Based on the CDR3 plus reference TRBV2 and TRBJ1-2, the full variable domain is EPEVTQTPSHQVTQMGQEVILRCVPISNHLYFYWYRQILGQKVEFLVSFYNNEISEKSEIFDDQFSVERPDGSNFTLKIRSTKLEDSAMYFCASSERQTNYGYTFGSGTRLTVV.

This sequence joins TRBV7-9 and TRBJ2-7, with a possible D match to TRBD2 (6 bases). Trimming cost V 4 bases and J 1 base, with 14 bases left between them. The CDR3 runs to 15 residues. Germline V gives CDR1 SEHNR, CDR2 FQNEAQ (reference sequence). The CDR3 loop is CASSSARDSSYEQYF. In DNA form, the CDR3 reads TGTGCCAGCAGCTCGGCCCGGGACTCTTCCTACGAGCAGTACTTC. Full variable domain (rest looked up from reference TRBV7-9 and TRBJ2-7): DTGVSQNPRHKITKRGQNVTFRCDPISEHNRLYWYRQTLGQGPEFLTYFQNEAQLEKSRLLSDRFSAERPKGSFSTLEIQRTEQGDSAMYLCASSSARDSSYEQYFGPGTRLTVT.